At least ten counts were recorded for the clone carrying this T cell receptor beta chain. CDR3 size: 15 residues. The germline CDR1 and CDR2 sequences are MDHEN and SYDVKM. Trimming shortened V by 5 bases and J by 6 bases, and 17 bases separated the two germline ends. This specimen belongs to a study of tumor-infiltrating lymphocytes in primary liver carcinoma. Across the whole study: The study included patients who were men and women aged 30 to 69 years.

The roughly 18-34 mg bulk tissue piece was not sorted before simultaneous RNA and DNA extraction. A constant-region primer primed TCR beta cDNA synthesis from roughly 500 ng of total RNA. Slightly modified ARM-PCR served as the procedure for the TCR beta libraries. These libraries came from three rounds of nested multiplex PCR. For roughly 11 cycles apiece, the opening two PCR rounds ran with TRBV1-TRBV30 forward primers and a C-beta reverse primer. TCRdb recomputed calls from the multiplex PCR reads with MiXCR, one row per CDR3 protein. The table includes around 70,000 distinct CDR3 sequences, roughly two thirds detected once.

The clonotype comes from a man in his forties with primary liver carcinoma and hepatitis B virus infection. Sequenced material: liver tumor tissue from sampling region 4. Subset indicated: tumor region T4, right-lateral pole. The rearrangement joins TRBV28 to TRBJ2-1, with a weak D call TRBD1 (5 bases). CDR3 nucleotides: TGTGCCAGCAGTCCCCCCGTAGGGGTAGCCAATGAGCAGTTCTTC. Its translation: CASSPPVGVANEQFF.